This record covers a single T cell receptor beta chain. The protocol was immunoSEQ multiplex PCR, while the TCRdb copy is restricted to in-frame clones and leaves out a portion. The sample records approximately 9,300 clones, around 75% being singletons. This specimen belongs to a study of sequential checkpoint blockade in melanoma. The wider study: First-line arms were nivolumab then ipilimumab, or the reverse, randomized 1:1. Maintenance nivolumab came after either treatment sequence.

Noted treatment: randomized to nivolumab then ipilimumab (arm A) or the reverse (arm B). Patients had received no earlier DNA-damaging chemotherapy. Live CD3+CD8+ CD19− CD56− cells were sorted from PBMCs. Material: CD8+ T cells sorted from blood (inferred from file names), obtained from a patient given nivolumab and ipilimumab in sequence. The TCR sequence derives from a human donor with melanoma.

CDR3 residues: CASSESGTGGGFF. The CDR3 bases are TGCGCCAGCAGTGAGTCGGGGACAGGTGGGGGGTTCTTC. The chain links TRBV10-2 to TRBJ2-1; 8 nucleotides match TRBD1. CDR1 WSHSY and CDR2 SAAADI come from the germline V gene. Germline trimming cut 0 bases from V and 15 bases from J; bases unmatched to any gene: 7. This CDR3 region has 13 residues.